This T cell receptor (beta chain) was recovered during a study of control samples from healthy donors and cancer patients. The CDR3 totals 17 residues. CDR1 is SEHNR, CDR2 FQNEAQ, per germline (reference sequence). Trimming took 0 bases from V and 5 from J; bases not matched to a gene: 12. Only in-frame clones appear in the TCRdb table, and some are missing; sequencing was by immunoSEQ multiplex PCR. Of about 150,000 clones in the sample, 94% were seen once. The TCR comes from a woman under 30 in good health. Specimen: blood. The chain carries TRBV7-9 and TRBJ1-2; 7 bases fit TRBD1. DNA of the CDR3: TGTGCCAGCAGCTTAGCCGATACTTTCGGACAGGTTTATGGCTACACCTTC. It codes for CASSLADTFGQVYGYTF. Supplemented by reference TRBV7-9 and TRBJ1-2, the full variable domain reads DTGVSQNPRHKITKRGQNVTFRCDPISEHNRLYWYRQTLGQGPEFLTYFQNEAQLEKSRLLSDRFSAERPKGSFSTLEIQRTEQGDSAMYLCASSLADTFGQVYGYTFGSGTRLTVV.